This TCR beta chain is drawn from a study of blood T cell repertoires in COVID-19. Using immunoSEQ multiplex PCR, the repertoire was profiled, and TCRdb retains in-frame clones only, with some absent. Of approximately 80,000 clones in the sample, around 89% were seen once. There are 14 residues in the CDR3. V lost 3 bases to trimming and J lost 4 bases; unmatched junction nucleotides: 5. Per germline, CDR1 DFQATT and CDR2 SNEGSKA (reference sequence). This chain links TRBV20-1 with TRBJ2-3, with 9 bases aligning to TRBD1. Sequencing was performed on peripheral blood. The sequence came from a human donor in a cohort sampled during active COVID-19. The chain's CDR3 is CSASRGQGADTQYF. The CDR3 region has the DNA TGCAGTGCTAGTCGGGGACAGGGTGCAGATACGCAGTATTTT.